This TCR beta chain was obtained from a study of shared clonotypes between healthy human individuals. Across the study: Researchers assigned three CD4 naive, three CD4 memory, two CD8 naive and one CD8 memory plate to each donor.

The count of this clone is one. Its specificity is not known. Germline values: CDR1 SEHNR, CDR2 FQNEAQ (reference sequence). The CDR3 spans 13 residues. Trimming cost V 3 bases and J 6 bases, with 12 bases left between them. Naive CD8 isolation took CD45RO-negative cells positively selected for CCR7 and excluded terminally differentiated effector memory CD45RA+ cells. The authors split each subset's genomic DNA evenly across several immunoSEQ plates. Libraries were prepared by immunoSEQ multiplex PCR; TCRdb keeps only in-frame clonotypes and omits some of them. The sample includes about 2,100,000 clones, just over 90% of them seen just once. Overall study findings and caveats: Naive subsets tended to show greater estimated richness than memory subsets. Rarefaction analysis demonstrated incomplete sorted-subset sequencing notwithstanding large depth.

This sequence originates from a man aged 18 to 35 in good health. Some clones in this sample may be carry-over from other donors' samples. Sequencing was carried out using naive CD8+ T cells from PBMCs. J is TRBJ2-7 and V is TRBV7-9, with D possibly being TRBD1 (5 bases). CDR3 nucleotides: TGTGCCAGCAGCTTCAGGGTTGGAGTCGAGCAGTACTTC. Translation gives CASSFRVGVEQYF.